This record looks at one T cell receptor (beta chain) sequence and its context. Measured with immunoSEQ multiplex PCR; TCRdb has only the in-frame clones, and not every one. The sample comprises around 120,000 clones, around 94% of which are singletons, and 1.5% to 2% rests with the top ten. This record belongs to a study of siplizumab effects on memory and regulatory T cells. CDR3 length equals 15 residues. Germline CDR1 is MNHNS and CDR2 is SASEGT. The V end lost 4 bases, the J end lost 3 bases, and 15 bases lay between the germline ends. The sequenced sample was non-Treg CD4+ T cells sorted from blood. The sequence was collected from a human donor in good health. The chain couples TRBV6-1 to TRBJ2-5; D might be TRBD2 (7 bases). CDR3 coding DNA: TGTGCCAGCAGTGGGGGGGGCGGGAACAAAGAGACCCAGTACTTC. Translated, it gives CASSGGGGNKETQYF.